These 9 T cell receptor beta chains originate from one sample sequenced in a study of breast tumors, draining lymph nodes, adjacent tissues (dated by TCRdb to about 2016). Lymph node samples were obtained from the axillary draining lymph nodes of breast cancer patients. The library was produced with multiplex PCR. Sequencer: Illumina HiSeq 2000. In TCRdb, the public reads were trimmed at Q25 with fastp and aligned with MiXCR, with productive beta chains retained. Under each unique CDR3 protein, matching rows form one entry showing the most common genes and DNA. Within this sample are approximately 250,000 distinct CDR3 sequences, with less than 35% of them counted one time only. The ten largest clones add up to 3.6% of the sample. Sequencing was carried out using axillary lymph node tissue. The receptors were gathered from a female donor with breast cancer. Some clones in this sample may be carry-over from other donors' samples.

The rearrangement links TRBV4-3 to TRBJ1-1; no firm D call. The CDR3 length is 14 residues. V lost 0 bases and J 10 bases, leaving 15 bases between the germline ends. Germline V gene data show CDR1 as LGHNA and CDR2 as YSLEER. The CDR3 DNA sequence: TGCGCCAGCAGCCAAGATCTGAGGCTTGGTGGAGCTTTCTTT. Translated: CASSQDLRLGGAFF.

The chain is built from TRBV15 and TRBJ1-2; weak D call: TRBD1 (5 bases). The CDR3 is 15 residues long. Trimming stripped 3 bases from V and 6 bases from J, with 17 bases between. Germline values: CDR1 LNHNV, CDR2 YYDKDF (reference sequence). CDR3 nucleotide sequence: TGTGCCACCAGCAGCTTGGCTGGGGGTAGGGATGGCTACACCTTC. Its protein is CATSSLAGGRDGYTF.

Only a few counts were recorded for this clonotype. The germline gene is not matched at one end of the junction; a read error may be the cause. The chain employs TRBV20-1 and TRBJ1-5, with no clear D. Germline V gives CDR1 DFQATT, CDR2 SNEGSKA (reference sequence). This CDR3 region has 14 residues. In DNA form, the CDR3 reads TGCAGTGCTAGAATGAGCAGCCCGAATCCGCCCCAGCATTTT. Amino acids: CSARMSSPNPPQHF.

Only a few counts were recorded for this clonotype. V is TRBV3-1 and J is TRBJ2-2, with D possibly TRBD2 on 5 matching bases. Germline CDR1 reads LGHDT; CDR2 reads YNNKEL (reference sequence). The CDR3 has 16 amino acids. Trimming left V 3 bases short and J 6 bases short, with 17 bases between. CDR3 sequence reads: CASSHPSIGLAGELFF. The CDR3 DNA is TGTGCCAGCAGCCATCCTAGCATCGGGTTGGCCGGGGAGCTGTTTTTT.

This clonotype has ten or more counts. This CDR3 is CASSAADTDTQYF. The CDR3 bases are TGCGCCAGCAGCGCCGCTGACACAGATACGCAGTATTTT. J is TRBJ2-3 and V is TRBV5-1, with unresolved D. Trimming removed 4 bases from V and 2 bases from J, with 8 bases in between. The CDR3 runs 13 residues. Germline lookup yields CDR1 SGHRS and CDR2 YFSETQ.

As concerns this clonotype: An end of the junction does not agree with germline; a read error may underlie this. The rearrangement links TRBV7-2 to TRBJ2-6, with D possibly being TRBD1 (5 bases). CDR1 is SGHTA and CDR2 is FQGNSA in the germline V gene. The CDR3 has 14 residues. In DNA, the CDR3 is TGTGCCAGCAGCTCGGTTGAAGGGGACAACGTCCTGACTTTC. Protein: CASSSVEGDNVLTF.

The chain has TRBV2 and TRBJ1-2; tentatively, D is TRBD1 (6 bases). Germline V CDR1 and CDR2: SNHLY, FYNNEI. The CDR3 sequence is 14 residues long. V was clipped by 4 bases and J by 4 bases, with 13 bases between them. The chain's CDR3 is CASSATDSPYGYTF. Written as DNA, the CDR3 is TGTGCCAGCAGTGCTACGGACAGCCCCTATGGCTACACCTTC.

The chain is built from TRBV7-9 and TRBJ2-5; D is uncertain. The ends were cut back, 4 bases at V and 3 bases at J, with 21 bases in the middle. Germline V gives CDR1 SEHNR, CDR2 FQNEAQ (reference sequence). This CDR3 spans 17 amino acids. This chain's CDR3 is CASSSFLRAAGEETQYF. CDR3 DNA: TGTGCCAGCAGCTCGTTTCTTAGGGCCGCTGGCGAAGAGACCCAGTACTTC.

Many counts were recorded for this clonotype. The junction departs from the called germline gene at one end, perhaps through a read error. The rearrangement joins TRBV7-7 to TRBJ2-5, with TRBD1 identical over 9 bases. Germline V gene sequence: CDR1 SSHAT, CDR2 FNYEAQ (reference sequence). The CDR3 spans 15 residues. CDR3 in DNA: TGTGCTAGCAGCCCAGGACAGGGGAGTCAAGAGACCCAGTACTTC. It is translated as CASSPGQGSQETQYF.